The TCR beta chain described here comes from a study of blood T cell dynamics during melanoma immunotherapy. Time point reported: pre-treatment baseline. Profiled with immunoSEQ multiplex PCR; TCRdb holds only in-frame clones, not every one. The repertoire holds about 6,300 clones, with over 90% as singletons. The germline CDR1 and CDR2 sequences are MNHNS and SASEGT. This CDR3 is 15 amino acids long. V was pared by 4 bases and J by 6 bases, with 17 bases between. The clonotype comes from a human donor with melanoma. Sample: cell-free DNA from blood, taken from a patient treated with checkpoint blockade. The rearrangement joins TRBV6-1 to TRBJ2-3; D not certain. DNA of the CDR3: TGTGCCAGCAGTGGCTCCCGGCGCCGTCTCGATACGCAGTATTTT. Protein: CASSGSRRRLDTQYF.